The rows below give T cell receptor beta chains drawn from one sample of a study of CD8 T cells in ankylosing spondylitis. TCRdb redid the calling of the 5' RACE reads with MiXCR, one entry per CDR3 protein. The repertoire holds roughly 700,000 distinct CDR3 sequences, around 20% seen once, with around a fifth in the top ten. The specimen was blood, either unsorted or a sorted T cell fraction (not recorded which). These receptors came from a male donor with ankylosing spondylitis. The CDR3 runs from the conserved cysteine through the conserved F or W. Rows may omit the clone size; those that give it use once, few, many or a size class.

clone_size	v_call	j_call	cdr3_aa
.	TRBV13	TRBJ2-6	CASSSPVTGVGANVLTF
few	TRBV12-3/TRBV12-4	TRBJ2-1	CASRRTGDVDNEQFF
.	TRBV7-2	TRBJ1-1	CASSLAPTGMNTEAFF
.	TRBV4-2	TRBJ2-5	CASSPRTSVNGETQYF
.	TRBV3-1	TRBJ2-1	CASSGTGFLSSYNEQFF
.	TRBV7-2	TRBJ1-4	CASSPPPGGGEKLFF
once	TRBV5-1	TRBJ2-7	CASSSSGGPAYEQYF
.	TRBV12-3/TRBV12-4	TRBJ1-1	CASSPTGQGRRAFF
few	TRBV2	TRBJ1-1	CASDGQGDQAFF
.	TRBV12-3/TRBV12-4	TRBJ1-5	CASSEQGLNQPQHF
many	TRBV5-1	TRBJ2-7	CASSVLSGTTYEQYF
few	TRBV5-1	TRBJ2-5	CASRGLSSSETQYF
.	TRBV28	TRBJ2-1	CASSFTLAGEDEQFF
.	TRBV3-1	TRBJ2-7	CASSQDRGEAYEQYF
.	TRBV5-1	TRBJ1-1	CASSLEGHTEAFF
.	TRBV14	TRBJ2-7	CASSPRMNTYEQYF
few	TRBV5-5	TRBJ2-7	CASSGQGVPLEQYF
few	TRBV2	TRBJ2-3	CASRGFPGTASTDTQYF
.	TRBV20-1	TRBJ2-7	CSARGGGDSGEQYF
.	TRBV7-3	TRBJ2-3	CASSLRGHGDTQYF
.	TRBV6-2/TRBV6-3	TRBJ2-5	CASSSLAQVRTQYF
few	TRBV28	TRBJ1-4	CATGRSNEKLFF
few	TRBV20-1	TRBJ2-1	CSARDLSGLYNEQFF
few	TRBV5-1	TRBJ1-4	CASSWVPQEEKLFF
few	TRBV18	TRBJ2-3	CASSPLGAAGNSRTDTQYF
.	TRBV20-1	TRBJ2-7	CSAREKGTTRTYEQYF
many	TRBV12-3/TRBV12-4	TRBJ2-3	CASSLDWGTDTQYF
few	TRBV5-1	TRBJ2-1	CASSFGSNYEQFF
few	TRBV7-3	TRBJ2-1	CASSPNRIDEQFF
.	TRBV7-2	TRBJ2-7	CASSLGTGYHEQYF
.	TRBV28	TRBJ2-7	CASSFRVDPRSLEQYF
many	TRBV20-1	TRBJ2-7	CSASEEVEQYF
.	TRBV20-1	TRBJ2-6	CSARDRTSGANVLTF
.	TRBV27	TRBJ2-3	CASNRLNTDTQYF
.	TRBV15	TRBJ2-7	CATSREAESSYEQYF
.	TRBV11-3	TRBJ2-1	CASSLMGEGDEQFF
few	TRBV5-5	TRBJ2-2	CASSSTSGGPTGELFF
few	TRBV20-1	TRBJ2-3	CSARDRASSGRVLNSDTQYF
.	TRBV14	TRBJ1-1	CASKAGLRTEAFF